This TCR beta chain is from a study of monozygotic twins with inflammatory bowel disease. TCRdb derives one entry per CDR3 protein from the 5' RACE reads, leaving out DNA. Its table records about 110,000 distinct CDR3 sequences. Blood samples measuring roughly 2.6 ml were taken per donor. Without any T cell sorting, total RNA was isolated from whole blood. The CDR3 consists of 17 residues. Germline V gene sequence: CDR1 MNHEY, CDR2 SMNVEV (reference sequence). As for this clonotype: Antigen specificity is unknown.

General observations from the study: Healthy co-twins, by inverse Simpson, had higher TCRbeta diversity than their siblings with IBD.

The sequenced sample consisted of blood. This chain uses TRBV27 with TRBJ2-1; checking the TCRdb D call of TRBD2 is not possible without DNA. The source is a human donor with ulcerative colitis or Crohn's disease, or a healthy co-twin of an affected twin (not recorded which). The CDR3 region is CASSPEVVAGDSSEQFF.